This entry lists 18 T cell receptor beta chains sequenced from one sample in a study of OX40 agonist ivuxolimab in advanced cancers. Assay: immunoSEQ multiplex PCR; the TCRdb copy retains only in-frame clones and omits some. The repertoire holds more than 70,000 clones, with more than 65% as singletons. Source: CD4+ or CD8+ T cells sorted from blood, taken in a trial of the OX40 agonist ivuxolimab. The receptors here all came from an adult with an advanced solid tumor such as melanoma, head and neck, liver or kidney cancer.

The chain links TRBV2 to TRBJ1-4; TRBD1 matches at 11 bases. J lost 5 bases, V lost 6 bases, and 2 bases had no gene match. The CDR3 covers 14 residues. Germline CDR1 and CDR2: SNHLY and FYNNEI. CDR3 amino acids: CASSGQGANEKLFF. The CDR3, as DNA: TGTGCCAGCAGCGGACAGGGGGCGAATGAAAAACTGTTTTTT.

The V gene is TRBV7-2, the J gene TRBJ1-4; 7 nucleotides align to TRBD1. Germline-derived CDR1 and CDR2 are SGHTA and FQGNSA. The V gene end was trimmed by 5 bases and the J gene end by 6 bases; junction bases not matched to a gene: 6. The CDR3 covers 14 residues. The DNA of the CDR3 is TGTGCCAGCAGCCCCGGGACAGCGGATGAAAAACTGTTTTTT. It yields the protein CASSPGTADEKLFF.

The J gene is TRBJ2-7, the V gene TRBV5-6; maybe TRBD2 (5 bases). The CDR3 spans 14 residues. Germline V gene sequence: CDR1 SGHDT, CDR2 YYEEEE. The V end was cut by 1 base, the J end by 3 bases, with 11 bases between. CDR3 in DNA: TGTGCCAGCAGCTTGAGAGGGCAAGTCTACGAGCAGTACTTC. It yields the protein CASSLRGQVYEQYF. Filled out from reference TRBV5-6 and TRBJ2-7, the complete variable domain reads DAGVTQSPTHLIKTRGQQVTLRCSPKSGHDTVSWYQQALGQGPQFIFQYYEEEERQRGNFPDRFSGHQFPNYSSELNVNALLLGDSALYLCASSLRGQVYEQYFGPGTRLTVT.

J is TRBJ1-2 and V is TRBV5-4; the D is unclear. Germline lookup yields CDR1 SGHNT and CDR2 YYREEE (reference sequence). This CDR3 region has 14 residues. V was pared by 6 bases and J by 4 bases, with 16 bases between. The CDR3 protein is CASTPDGGSYGYTF. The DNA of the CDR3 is TGTGCCAGCACCCCGGACGGAGGATCCTATGGCTACACCTTC.

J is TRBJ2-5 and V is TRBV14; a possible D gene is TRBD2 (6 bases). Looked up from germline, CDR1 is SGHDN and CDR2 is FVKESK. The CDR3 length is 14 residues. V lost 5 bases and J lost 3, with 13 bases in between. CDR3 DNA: TGTGCCAGCAGCGAAAGGTGGGGGGAAGAGACCCAGTACTTC. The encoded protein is CASSERWGEETQYF. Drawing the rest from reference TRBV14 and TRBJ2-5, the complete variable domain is EAGVTQFPSHSVIEKGQTVTLRCDPISGHDNLYWYRRVMGKEIKFLLHFVKESKQDESGMPNNRFLAERTGGTYSTLKVQPAELEDSGVYFCASSERWGEETQYFGPGTRLLVL.

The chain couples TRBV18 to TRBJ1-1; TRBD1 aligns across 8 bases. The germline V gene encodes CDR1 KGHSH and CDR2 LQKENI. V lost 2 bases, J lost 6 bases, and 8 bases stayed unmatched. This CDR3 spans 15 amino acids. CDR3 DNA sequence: TGTGCCAGCTCACCAAAAGACAGGGGTAGGTCTGAAGCTTTCTTT. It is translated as CASSPKDRGRSEAFF.

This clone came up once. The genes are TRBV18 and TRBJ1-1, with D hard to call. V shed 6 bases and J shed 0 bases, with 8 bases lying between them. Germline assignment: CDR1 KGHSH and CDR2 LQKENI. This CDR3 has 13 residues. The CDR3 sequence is CASSGDLNTEAFF. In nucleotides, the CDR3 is TGTGCCAGCTCTGGGGATCTGAACACTGAAGCTTTCTTT.

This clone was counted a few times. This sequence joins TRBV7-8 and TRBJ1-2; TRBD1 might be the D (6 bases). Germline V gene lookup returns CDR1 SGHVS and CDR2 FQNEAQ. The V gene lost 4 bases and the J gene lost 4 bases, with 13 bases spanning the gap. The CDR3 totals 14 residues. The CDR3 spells CASSSRDTLYGYTF. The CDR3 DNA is TGTGCCAGCAGCTCCCGGGACACCCTCTATGGCTACACCTTC. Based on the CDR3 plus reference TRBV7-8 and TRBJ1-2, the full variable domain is GAGVSQSPRYKVAKRGQDVALRCDPISGHVSLFWYQQALGQGPEFLTYFQNEAQLDKSGLPSDRFFAERPEGSVSTLKIQRTQQEDSAVYLCASSSRDTLYGYTFGSGTRLTVV.

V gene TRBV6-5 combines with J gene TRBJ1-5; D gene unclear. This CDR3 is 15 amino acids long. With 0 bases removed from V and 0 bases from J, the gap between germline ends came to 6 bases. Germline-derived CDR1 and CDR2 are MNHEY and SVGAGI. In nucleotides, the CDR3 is TGTGCCAGCAGTTACTCGCGGGGTAGCAATCAGCCCCAGCATTTT. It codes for CASSYSRGSNQPQHF.

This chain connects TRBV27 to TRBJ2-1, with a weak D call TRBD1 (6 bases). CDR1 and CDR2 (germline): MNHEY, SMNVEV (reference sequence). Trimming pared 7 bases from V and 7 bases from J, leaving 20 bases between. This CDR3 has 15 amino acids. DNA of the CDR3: TGTGCCAGCAATGCCCCCGGGACACCTCATAATGAGCAGTTCTTC. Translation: CASNAPGTPHNEQFF.

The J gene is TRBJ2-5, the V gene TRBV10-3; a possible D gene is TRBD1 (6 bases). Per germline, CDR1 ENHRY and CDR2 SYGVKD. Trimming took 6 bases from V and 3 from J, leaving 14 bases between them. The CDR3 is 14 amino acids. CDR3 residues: CAISRRDNKETQYF. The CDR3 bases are TGTGCCATCAGCCGCCGGGACAACAAAGAGACCCAGTACTTC.

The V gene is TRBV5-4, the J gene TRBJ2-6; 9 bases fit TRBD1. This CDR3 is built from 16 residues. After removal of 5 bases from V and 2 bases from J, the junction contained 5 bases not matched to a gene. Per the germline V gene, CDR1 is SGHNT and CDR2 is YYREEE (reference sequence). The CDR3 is CASRKTGGTGANVLTF. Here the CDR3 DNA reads TGTGCCAGCAGGAAGACAGGGGGGACTGGGGCCAACGTCCTGACTTTC. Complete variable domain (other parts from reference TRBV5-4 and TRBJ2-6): ETGVTQSPTHLIKTRGQQVTLRCSSQSGHNTVSWYQQALGQGPQFIFQYYREEENGRGNFPPRFSGLQFPNYSSELNVNALELDDSALYLCASRKTGGTGANVLTFGAGSRLTVL.

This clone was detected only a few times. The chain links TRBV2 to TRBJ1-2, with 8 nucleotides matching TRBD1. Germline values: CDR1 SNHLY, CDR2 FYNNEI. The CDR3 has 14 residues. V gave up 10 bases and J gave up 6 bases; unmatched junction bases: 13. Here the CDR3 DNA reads TGTGCCACTAAAACCTTCAGGGGGCAGGATGGCTACACCTTC. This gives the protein CATKTFRGQDGYTF.

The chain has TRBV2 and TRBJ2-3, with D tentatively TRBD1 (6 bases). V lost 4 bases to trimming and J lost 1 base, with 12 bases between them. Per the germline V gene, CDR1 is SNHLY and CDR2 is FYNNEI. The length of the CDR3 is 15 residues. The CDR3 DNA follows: TGTGCCAGCAGTGCTGGGGGCCTAGGCACAGATACGCAGTATTTT. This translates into CASSAGGLGTDTQYF.

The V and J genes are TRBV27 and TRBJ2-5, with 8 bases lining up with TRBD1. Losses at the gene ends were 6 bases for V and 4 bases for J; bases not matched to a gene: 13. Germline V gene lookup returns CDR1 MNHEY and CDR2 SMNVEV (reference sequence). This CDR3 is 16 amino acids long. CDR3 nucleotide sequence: TGTGCCAGCAGCCCTACTCCTAGGACAGGGCGAGAGACCCAGTACTTC. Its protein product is CASSPTPRTGRETQYF.

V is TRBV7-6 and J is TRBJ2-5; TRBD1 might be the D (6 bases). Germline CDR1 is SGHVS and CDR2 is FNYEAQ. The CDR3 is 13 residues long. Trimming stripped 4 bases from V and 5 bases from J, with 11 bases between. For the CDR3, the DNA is TGTGCCAGCAGCTCAGGGGTCCGGGAGACCCAGTACTTC. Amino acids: CASSSGVRETQYF.

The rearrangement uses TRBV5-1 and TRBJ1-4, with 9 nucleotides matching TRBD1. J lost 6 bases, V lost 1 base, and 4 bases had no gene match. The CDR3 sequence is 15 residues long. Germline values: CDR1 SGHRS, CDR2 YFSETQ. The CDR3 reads CASSLRTGDDEKLFF. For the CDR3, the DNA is TGCGCCAGCAGCTTGCGGACAGGGGATGATGAAAAACTGTTTTTT.

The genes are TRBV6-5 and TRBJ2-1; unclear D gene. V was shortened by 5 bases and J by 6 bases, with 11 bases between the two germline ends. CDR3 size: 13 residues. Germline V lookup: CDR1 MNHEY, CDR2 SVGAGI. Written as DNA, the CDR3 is TGTGCCAGCAGTACTTACGGTGGCAATGAGCAGTTCTTC. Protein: CASSTYGGNEQFF.